Each of the 31 T cell receptor beta chains below was sequenced from the same sample in a study of CD8 T cells in Susac syndrome. With random hexamers, about 0.45 to 1 ug RNA was reverse transcribed. TCRdb reprocessed the immunoSEQ multiplex PCR reads with MiXCR, giving one entry per CDR3 protein. The table lists 100,000 to 150,000 distinct CDR3 sequences, under 96% of them singletons. The sequencing sample was made of CD4+ T cells from PBMCs. These receptors all come from a human donor with Susac syndrome.

The chain links TRBV3-1 to TRBJ2-2, with a weak D call TRBD2 (5 bases). Trimming cost V 4 bases and J 2 bases, with 11 bases left between them. CDR3 size: 15 residues. CDR1 is LGHDT and CDR2 is YNNKEL in the germline V gene (reference sequence). The CDR3, as DNA: TGTGCCAGCAGCCCGCCGGGATCCAACACCGGGGAGCTGTTTTTT. It specifies CASSPPGSNTGELFF.

CDR3 coding DNA: TGTGCCAGCAGCCAAGGGGCTAGCTGGTCCGGGGAGCTGTTTTTT. Protein product: CASSQGASWSGELFF. The V call is TRBV3-1, the J call TRBJ2-2; a weak D match, TRBD2 (5 bases). Germline values: CDR1 LGHDT, CDR2 YNNKEL (reference sequence). This CDR3 contains 15 residues. Trimming shortened V by 1 base and J by 6 bases, and 12 bases separated the two germline ends. Full variable domain (outside the CDR3, taken from reference TRBV3-1 and TRBJ2-2): DTAVSQTPKYLVTQMGNDKSIKCEQNLGHDTMYWYKQDSKKFLKIMFSYNNKELIINETVPNRFSPKSPDKAHLNLHINSLELGDSAVYFCASSQGASWSGELFFGEGSRLTVL.

This chain joins TRBV20-1 and TRBJ2-2, with no clear D. This CDR3 is 14 amino acids long. V gave up 5 bases and J gave up 5 bases, with 15 bases separating them. Germline V lookup: CDR1 DFQATT, CDR2 SNEGSKA (reference sequence). CDR3 protein: CSAPLVTGTGELFF. In DNA form, the CDR3 reads TGCAGTGCTCCACTGGTGACGGGTACCGGGGAGCTGTTTTTT.

The V call is TRBV20-1, the J call TRBJ2-7; 16 bases align to TRBD2. Germline trimming cut 4 bases from V and 5 bases from J; bases unmatched to any gene: 2. The CDR3 runs 14 residues. Germline CDR1 reads DFQATT; CDR2 reads SNEGSKA (reference sequence). CDR3 loop: CSAMGLAGGNEQYF. The CDR3 DNA reads as TGCAGTGCTATGGGACTAGCGGGAGGGAACGAGCAGTACTTC.

The chain links TRBV4-3 to TRBJ2-7, with 9 bases aligning to TRBD2. V trimming: 4 bases; J trimming: 4 bases; junction bases outside the gene matches: 2. The CDR3 is made up of 13 amino acids. The V gene's germline CDR1 is LGHNA and CDR2 YSLEER. DNA of the CDR3: TGCGCCAGCAGCCTAGCGGGAGAATACGAGCAGTACTTC. Its protein product is CASSLAGEYEQYF.

This chain links TRBV9 with TRBJ1-2; a possible D gene is TRBD1 (5 bases). The CDR3 loop spans 14 amino acids. With 4 bases removed from V and 2 bases from J, the gap between germline ends came to 12 bases. Germline V gives CDR1 SGDLS, CDR2 YYNGEE. The CDR3 DNA reads TGTGCCAGCAGCCCCGACAGACCCAACTATGGCTACACCTTC. Translated: CASSPDRPNYGYTF.

The chain joins TRBV29-1 to TRBJ2-7, with 7 bases lining up with TRBD2. The length of the CDR3 is 11 residues. Germline loops: CDR1 SQVTM, CDR2 ANQGSEA. With 5 bases clipped from V and 5 bases from J, the junction kept 3 bases outside the gene matches. Here the CDR3 DNA reads TGCAGCGTTAAAACTAGCGACGAGCAGTACTTC. It encodes CSVKTSDEQYF.

The chain joins TRBV4-2 to TRBJ2-3, with D uncertain. CDR1 is LGHNA, CDR2 YNFKEQ, per germline. The CDR3 spans 11 residues. V shed 0 bases and J shed 8 bases, with 3 bases lying between them. This chain's CDR3 is CASSQDSTQYF. As DNA, the CDR3 is TGTGCCAGCAGCCAAGATAGTACGCAGTATTTT.

The CDR3 bases are TGTGCCAGCAGCTTCCAAACGGGCTCCTACAATGAGCAGTTCTTC. Protein: CASSFQTGSYNEQFF. The chain recombines TRBV7-2 with TRBJ2-1; D is unresolved. The CDR3 has 15 residues. CDR1 SGHTA and CDR2 FQGNSA come from the germline V gene. The V end lost 3 bases, the J end lost 0 bases, and 9 bases lay between the germline ends. Drawing the rest from reference TRBV7-2 and TRBJ2-1, the complete variable domain is GAGVSQSPSNKVTEKGKDVELRCDPISGHTALYWYRQSLGQGLEFLIYFQGNSAPDKSGLPSDRFSAERTGGSVSTLTIQRTQQEDSAVYLCASSFQTGSYNEQFFGPGTRLTVL.

The rearrangement links TRBV18 to TRBJ2-7; 8 bases are a match to TRBD1. V trimming: 3 bases; J trimming: 1 base; junction bases outside the gene matches: 5. Per the germline V gene, CDR1 is KGHSH and CDR2 is LQKENI. The CDR3 runs 15 residues. The CDR3 region is CASSPTTGASYEQYF. CDR3 sequence (DNA): TGTGCCAGCTCACCGACGACAGGGGCGTCCTACGAGCAGTACTTC.

The gene calls are TRBV20-1 and TRBJ1-1; no firm D call. This CDR3 contains 11 residues. V lost 3 bases to trimming and J lost 7 bases, with 9 bases between them. The germline gives CDR1 DFQATT, CDR2 SNEGSKA (reference sequence). CDR3 in amino acids: CSARGIGEAFF. CDR3 coding DNA: TGCAGTGCTAGGGGGATTGGTGAAGCTTTCTTT.

The chain has TRBV15 and TRBJ1-4; unclear D gene. The CDR3 runs 15 residues. Germline CDR1 reads LNHNV; CDR2 reads YYDKDF (reference sequence). Trimming shortened V by 0 bases and J by 2 bases, and 7 bases separated the two germline ends. The CDR3 sequence is CATSRDRMTNEKLFF. CDR3 DNA: TGTGCCACCAGCAGAGATAGGATGACTAATGAAAAACTGTTTTTT.

The DNA for the CDR3 is TGCAGCGTTACCTACCGGCTAGCGGGAGGGAGGGCCTACAATGAGCAGTTCTTC. This gives the protein CSVTYRLAGGRAYNEQFF. V is TRBV29-1 and J is TRBJ2-1, with TRBD2 matching over 12 bases. In germline, CDR1 is SQVTM, CDR2 ANQGSEA. This CDR3 is 18 amino acids long. Unmatched junction bases numbered 13, after V lost 5 bases and J lost 2 bases.

V usage is TRBV5-4 and J usage is TRBJ2-4, with a possible D match to TRBD2 (5 bases). Germline loops: CDR1 SGHNT, CDR2 YYREEE (reference sequence). The CDR3 contains 15 residues. Trimming pared 0 bases from V and 7 bases from J, leaving 14 bases between. For the CDR3, the DNA is TGTGCCAGCAGCTTGGGGCAGGTCGGCGGGAACATTCAGTACTTC. Amino acid sequence: CASSLGQVGGNIQYF.

The chain's CDR3 is CSARLADEQFF. The CDR3 DNA follows: TGCAGTGCTAGACTAGCCGATGAGCAGTTCTTC. This rearrangement joins TRBV20-1 to TRBJ2-1, with D possibly matching TRBD2 (5 bases). The germline V gene encodes CDR1 DFQATT and CDR2 SNEGSKA (reference sequence). V was trimmed by 2 bases and J by 8 bases, leaving 7 bases between them. This CDR3 comprises 11 residues.

V gene TRBV9 combines with J gene TRBJ1-2; D uncertain. Germline V gene lookup returns CDR1 SGDLS and CDR2 YYNGEE. The CDR3 extends over 14 amino acids. V was pared by 4 bases and J by 6 bases, with 16 bases between. The CDR3 nucleotides read TGTGCCAGCAGCTCCCCGACGAAATCGGATGGCTACACCTTC. It yields the protein CASSSPTKSDGYTF.

This clonotype is a singleton in its sample. V is TRBV2 and J is TRBJ2-5; possible D gene TRBD2, 6 bases. Trimming stripped 10 bases from V and 3 bases from J, with 21 bases between. CDR3 size: 15 residues. Germline V gene sequence: CDR1 SNHLY, CDR2 FYNNEI. CDR3 sequence (DNA): TGTGCCATCGCGAGATCCGGGACTCAGAAAGAGACCCAGTACTTC. This gives the protein CAIARSGTQKETQYF.

This sequence joins TRBV18 and TRBJ2-7; the D gene is possibly TRBD1 (5 bases). Trimming took off 2 bases at V and 3 bases at J, with 17 bases between the two ends. Germline V CDR1 and CDR2: KGHSH, LQKENI. This CDR3 has 16 residues. The CDR3 sequence: CASSPRRTPYYYEQYF. The CDR3, as DNA: TGTGCCAGCTCACCAAGGCGGACACCATACTACTACGAGCAGTACTTC.

The chain joins TRBV29-1 to TRBJ2-7; TRBD1 matches at 7 bases. Germline V CDR1 and CDR2: SQVTM, ANQGSEA. The CDR3 contains 12 residues. The trim removed 6 bases at V and 2 bases at J, leaving 4 bases unmatched. The CDR3 bases are TGCAGCGTACAGGGGTCGGCCTACGAGCAGTACTTC. As protein: CSVQGSAYEQYF.

A single count supports this clonotype. This sequence joins TRBV28 and TRBJ2-5; no clear D. Germline-derived CDR1 and CDR2 are MDHEN and SYDVKM. The CDR3 runs to 14 residues. V gave up 5 bases and J gave up 2 bases, with 12 bases separating them. The CDR3 loop is CASSRGGSQETQYF. DNA of the CDR3: TGTGCCAGCAGTCGTGGTGGAAGTCAAGAGACCCAGTACTTC.

V usage is TRBV11-2 and J usage is TRBJ2-7; D call uncertain. The CDR3 extends over 15 amino acids. Germline V gene lookup returns CDR1 SGHAT and CDR2 FQNNGV. The V gene lost 5 bases and the J gene lost 3 bases, with 17 bases spanning the gap. This CDR3 reads CASSPTERVGYEQYF. The CDR3 bases are TGTGCCAGCAGCCCAACCGAAAGGGTCGGCTACGAGCAGTACTTC.

This clonotype was detected once. The CDR3 coding sequence is TGTGCCACCAGCAGGGCGCGAGATACGCAGTATTTT. Protein sequence: CATSRARDTQYF. This sequence joins TRBV15 and TRBJ2-3, with D unclear. Germline V lookup: CDR1 LNHNV, CDR2 YYDKDF (reference sequence). The CDR3 has 12 residues. V was cut by 3 bases and J by 5 bases, with 6 bases left in between.

The chain couples TRBV12-3 or TRBV12-4 to TRBJ2-7, with 7 positions matching TRBD1. V gave up 3 bases and J gave up 1 base; unmatched junction bases: 6. The CDR3 length is 15 residues. CDR3 sequence reads: CASSFTGTASYEQYF. The DNA of the CDR3 is TGTGCCAGCAGTTTTACCGGGACAGCTTCCTACGAGCAGTACTTC.

V is TRBV7-2 and J is TRBJ2-7; D not resolved. This CDR3 contains 12 residues. Trimming removed 1 base from V and 7 bases from J, with 8 bases in between. Germline assignment: CDR1 SGHTA and CDR2 FQGNSA. The DNA for the CDR3 is TGTGCCAGCAGCTTAGTAGCTTGGGAGCAGTACTTC. It specifies CASSLVAWEQYF. Using reference TRBV7-2 and TRBJ2-7 for the parts outside the CDR3, the full variable domain is GAGVSQSPSNKVTEKGKDVELRCDPISGHTALYWYRQSLGQGLEFLIYFQGNSAPDKSGLPSDRFSAERTGGSVSTLTIQRTQQEDSAVYLCASSLVAWEQYFGPGTRLTVT.

V gene TRBV5-1 combines with J gene TRBJ1-3; 7 nucleotides align to TRBD1. The CDR3 is 15 amino acids. Looked up from germline, CDR1 is SGHRS and CDR2 is YFSETQ. V lost 4 bases and J lost 4; bases outside the gene matches: 8. CDR3 bases: TGCGCCAGCAGCCCTCGGACAGGCCAGGGAAACACCATATATTTT. Amino acids: CASSPRTGQGNTIYF.

CDR3 in DNA: TGCGCCAGCAGCTCGGGACAGGGGGTTTCTGGGCCCCAAGAGACCCAGTACTTC. As protein: CASSSGQGVSGPQETQYF. V and J are TRBV5-1 and TRBJ2-5; 11 bases map to TRBD1. J lost 1 base, V lost 3 bases, and 11 bases had no gene match. The CDR3 has 18 residues. Germline loops: CDR1 SGHRS, CDR2 YFSETQ.

The gene calls are TRBV7-9 and TRBJ2-1; 12 bases are a match to TRBD2. This CDR3 spans 18 amino acids. V shed 4 bases and J 4 bases; nucleotides not matched to a gene: 11. Germline V CDR1 and CDR2: SEHNR, FQNEAQ (reference sequence). The CDR3 coding sequence is TGTGCCAGCAGCTCCTGGGCTAGCGGGAGGGGGCCGTACAATGAGCAGTTCTTC. Protein sequence: CASSSWASGRGPYNEQFF. Using reference TRBV7-9 and TRBJ2-1 for the parts outside the CDR3, the full variable domain is DTGVSQNPRHKITKRGQNVTFRCDPISEHNRLYWYRQTLGQGPEFLTYFQNEAQLEKSRLLSDRFSAERPKGSFSTLEIQRTEQGDSAMYLCASSSWASGRGPYNEQFFGPGTRLTVL.

The gene calls are TRBV29-1 and TRBJ2-7; D possibly uses TRBD1 or TRBD2 (5 bases each). This CDR3 region has 14 residues. V was clipped by 6 bases and J by 0 bases, with 15 bases between them. CDR1 SQVTM and CDR2 ANQGSEA come from the germline V gene. CDR3: CSVGPTLGSYEQYF. DNA for the CDR3: TGCAGCGTGGGACCGACCTTAGGCTCCTACGAGCAGTACTTC.

The chain couples TRBV5-6 to TRBJ1-5; D not resolved. V lost 1 base and J lost 4, with 9 bases in between. CDR3 size: 14 residues. CDR1 is SGHDT and CDR2 is YYEEEE in the germline V gene. CDR3 nucleotides: TGTGCCAGCAGCTTGTACGAGAGGAATCAGCCCCAGCATTTT. Its protein product is CASSLYERNQPQHF.

V and J are TRBV5-1 and TRBJ2-1; D perhaps matches TRBD1 (5 bases). V lost 0 bases to trimming and J lost 4 bases, with 11 bases between them. Per germline, CDR1 SGHRS and CDR2 YFSETQ. The CDR3 sequence is 15 residues long. The CDR3 coding sequence is TGCGCCAGCAGCTTGGAGTATACAGGATACAATGAGCAGTTCTTC. The encoded protein is CASSLEYTGYNEQFF.

This chain connects TRBV4-3 to TRBJ1-2; no definite D call. From germline, CDR1 is LGHNA and CDR2 YSLEER. V dropped 4 bases and J dropped 4 bases, with 10 bases sitting between them. CDR3 length: 13 residues. The CDR3 DNA follows: TGCGCCAGCAGCCTAAACAGCGGCTATGGCTACACCTTC. Translating gives CASSLNSGYGYTF.